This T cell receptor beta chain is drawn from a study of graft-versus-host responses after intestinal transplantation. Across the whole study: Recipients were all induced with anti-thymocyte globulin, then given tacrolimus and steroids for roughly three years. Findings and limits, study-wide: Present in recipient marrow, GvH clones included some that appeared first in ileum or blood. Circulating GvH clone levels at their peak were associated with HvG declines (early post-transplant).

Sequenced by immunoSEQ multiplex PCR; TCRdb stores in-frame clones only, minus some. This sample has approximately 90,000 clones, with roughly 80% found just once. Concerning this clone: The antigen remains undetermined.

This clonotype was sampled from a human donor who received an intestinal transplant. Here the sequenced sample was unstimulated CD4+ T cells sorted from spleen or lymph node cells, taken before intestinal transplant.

The CDR3 loop is CARRGSAYEQYF. CDR3 nucleotide sequence: TGTGCCAGACGGGGGTCCGCCTACGAGCAGTACTTC. The V call is TRBV7-8, the J call TRBJ2-7, with D tentatively TRBD2 (6 bases). The germline V gene encodes CDR1 SGHVS and CDR2 FQNEAQ. V was trimmed by 9 bases and J by 2 bases, leaving 11 bases between them. CDR3 length equals 12 residues.